This TCR beta chain was recorded in a study of graft-versus-host responses after intestinal transplantation. Across the study: Multivisceral, liver-intestinal, or isolated intestinal transplants were performed in recipients. Every transplant recipient was induced with anti-thymocyte globulin, then maintained on tacrolimus and steroids for around 3 years. Study-wide points: Recipient-marrow GvH clones were detected, some having first appeared in ileum or blood.

Sequenced by immunoSEQ multiplex PCR; TCRdb stores in-frame clones only, minus some. The sample contains about 120,000 clones, 90% of which appear only once. V was trimmed by 6 bases and J by 6 bases, leaving 14 bases between them. This CDR3 has 13 residues. Per germline, CDR1 KGHSH and CDR2 LQKENI. As to this clone: Its antigen remains unidentified.

The sample was unstimulated CD4+ T cells sorted from spleen or lymph node cells, taken before intestinal transplant. This TCR was recovered from a human donor who received an intestinal transplant. The chain has TRBV18 and TRBJ1-1; D possibly corresponds to TRBD1 (6 bases). CDR3 sequence (DNA): TGTGCCAGCTCGAGCCCCAGGGGAGCTGAAGCTTTCTTT. Translated, it gives CASSSPRGAEAFF.